This is a list of T cell receptor beta chains from one sample in a study of blood T cell repertoires in COVID-19. This table comes from immunoSEQ multiplex PCR, and its TCRdb copy is limited to in-frame clones, with some not included. Of 140,000 or so clones in the sample, roughly 88% were seen once. The sequenced sample was peripheral blood. All receptors come from a man aged 60 to 69 with active or convalescent COVID-19. The CDR3 runs from the conserved cysteine through the conserved F or W. The D gene is left open where the match is weak. Not every row has a clone size; where given, it reads once, few, many or a size class.

DNA: TGTGCCAGCAGCCAAGAGGGCGGGAGACACTTTGGAAACACCATATATTTT; CDR3: CASSQEGGRHFGNTIYF; V: TRBV4-2; J: TRBJ1-3; size: .; D: .
DNA: TGCAGCGGGGGACAGGGCCAAGAGACCCAGTACTTC; CDR3: CSGGQGQETQYF; V: TRBV29-1; J: TRBJ2-5; size: .; D: TRBD1
DNA: TGTGCCAGCAGTTCCTCCCTTTGGGGACAGTCTACTGCCTACACCTTC; CDR3: CASSSSLWGQSTAYTF; V: TRBV28; J: TRBJ1-2; size: .; D: TRBD1
DNA: TGTGCCAGTACGGCCAGGGTTGGTCAGCCCCAGCATTTT; CDR3: CASTARVGQPQHF; V: TRBV19; J: TRBJ1-5; size: .; D: .
DNA: TGTGCCAGCAGCTTAGAAAGCTGGACTCTAGCCAAAAACATTCAGTACTTC; CDR3: CASSLESWTLAKNIQYF; V: TRBV7-6; J: TRBJ2-4; size: .; D: .
DNA: TGTGCCAGTATGAGACAGGTCGGAAACATTCAGTACTTC; CDR3: CASMRQVGNIQYF; V: TRBV19; J: TRBJ2-4; size: .; D: .
DNA: TGTGCCAGCAGTTTCCCTGACAGGGTGGATTACGAGCAGTACTTC; CDR3: CASSFPDRVDYEQYF; V: TRBV28; J: TRBJ2-7; size: .; D: TRBD1
DNA: TGTGCCAGTAGAACCAGCGGTAGCACAGATACGCAGTATTTT; CDR3: CASRTSGSTDTQYF; V: TRBV19; J: TRBJ2-3; size: .; D: .
DNA: TGTGCCAGCAGCCCCTGGGACTCCCTTGGGGGAGAGCAGTACTTC; CDR3: CASSPWDSLGGEQYF; V: TRBV9; J: TRBJ2-7; size: .; D: .
DNA: TGCGCCAGCAGCCGGACAGGGGGCTACGAAAAACTGTTTTTT; CDR3: CASSRTGGYEKLFF; V: TRBV4-1; J: TRBJ1-4; size: .; D: TRBD1
DNA: TGTGCCAGCTCACTTCAGCGGGCCCCCTACGAGCAGTACTTC; CDR3: CASSLQRAPYEQYF; V: TRBV18; J: TRBJ2-7; size: .; D: .
DNA: TGCGCCAGCAGCTTAACTAGCGGGAGACAGTACAATGAGCAGTTCTTC; CDR3: CASSLTSGRQYNEQFF; V: TRBV5-1; J: TRBJ2-1; size: .; D: TRBD2
DNA: TGTGCCAGTAGTTTCTCCCTATCCTACGAGCAGTACTTC; CDR3: CASSFSLSYEQYF; V: TRBV19; J: TRBJ2-7; size: .; D: .
DNA: TGTGCCAGCAGCTTGAATAAAGGACAGTCCATCCCTCAGCCCCAGCATTTT; CDR3: CASSLNKGQSIPQPQHF; V: TRBV5-6; J: TRBJ1-5; size: .; D: .
DNA: TGTGCCAGCAGTCCCGACAGCTGGAAAGGCTACACCTTC; CDR3: CASSPDSWKGYTF; V: TRBV6-6; J: TRBJ1-2; size: once; D: .
DNA: TGTGCCAGCAGTTTGTGGCTAGCGGGTCAAGAGACCCAGTACTTC; CDR3: CASSLWLAGQETQYF; V: TRBV28; J: TRBJ2-5; size: .; D: TRBD2
DNA: TGTGCCAGCAGCTTAGAAAGCGGGAGGGCCGCAGATACGCAGTATTTT; CDR3: CASSLESGRAADTQYF; V: TRBV7-6; J: TRBJ2-3; size: few; D: TRBD2
DNA: TGTGCCAGCAGCTCAAATGACAGGGGTCGGCAAGAGACCCAGTACTTC; CDR3: CASSSNDRGRQETQYF; V: TRBV5-5; J: TRBJ2-5; size: .; D: TRBD1
DNA: TGTGCCAGCAGCTTACCAGCGGGAGGCCAGAGCGGGGAGCTGTTTTTT; CDR3: CASSLPAGGQSGELFF; V: TRBV7-2; J: TRBJ2-2; size: .; D: TRBD2
DNA: TGTGCCAGCAGTTTGGGTTCTAGTGAGCAGTTCTTC; CDR3: CASSLGSSEQFF; V: TRBV28; J: TRBJ2-1; size: .; D: .
DNA: TGCGCCAGCAGCCCGGGACAGTACAATGAGCAGTTCTTC; CDR3: CASSPGQYNEQFF; V: TRBV5-1; J: TRBJ2-1; size: .; D: TRBD1
DNA: TGTGCCAGCAGCGCAGGTGGTCGTACTCAAGAGACCCAGTACTTC; CDR3: CASSAGGRTQETQYF; V: TRBV7-3; J: TRBJ2-5; size: .; D: .
DNA: TGTGCCAGCAGTTTTTTCGGGGGAGGCTACACCTTC; CDR3: CASSFFGGGYTF; V: TRBV28; J: TRBJ1-2; size: .; D: .
DNA: TGTGCCAGCAGTGAAGCGGACAGGGGTTTTCAGCCCCAGCATTTT; CDR3: CASSEADRGFQPQHF; V: TRBV6-1; J: TRBJ1-5; size: .; D: TRBD1
DNA: TGTGCCAGCAGCTTCGTTGGCGGGAAGTCGGAGACCCAGTACTTC; CDR3: CASSFVGGKSETQYF; V: TRBV7-2; J: TRBJ2-5; size: .; D: .
DNA: TGCGCCAGCAGCTCGGGACTAGTCCCGTACCAAGAGACCCAGTACTTC; CDR3: CASSSGLVPYQETQYF; V: TRBV5-1; J: TRBJ2-5; size: .; D: TRBD2
DNA: TGTGCCAGCAGCTTGGAGAGTGGCAAACGCGGGGCCCAGTACTTC; CDR3: CASSLESGKRGAQYF; V: TRBV5-5; J: TRBJ2-5; size: .; D: .
DNA: TGTGCCAGCAGCCAAGAGACAGCCCGAAGAGCACGCGGCTACACCTTC; CDR3: CASSQETARRARGYTF; V: TRBV3-1/TRBV3-2; J: TRBJ1-2; size: .; D: .
DNA: TGTGCCACCAGTGATGAGGGCCGCGGGGAGACCCAGTACTTC; CDR3: CATSDEGRGETQYF; V: TRBV24-1; J: TRBJ2-5; size: .; D: .
DNA: TGTGCCAGCCTAGGGGTTACTGAAGCTTTCTTT; CDR3: CASLGVTEAFF; V: TRBV6-6; J: TRBJ1-1; size: .; D: .
DNA: TGTGCCAGCAGTGACTCGGGCTACGGCTACACCTTC; CDR3: CASSDSGYGYTF; V: TRBV6-4; J: TRBJ1-2; size: .; D: .
DNA: TGTGCCTGGAGTGTCGGACTAGCGGGCTACAATGAGCAGTTCTTC; CDR3: CAWSVGLAGYNEQFF; V: TRBV30; J: TRBJ2-1; size: once; D: TRBD2
DNA: TGTGCCAGCAGCGAACAGGGTAGGGCTGAAAAACTGTTTTTT; CDR3: CASSEQGRAEKLFF; V: TRBV27; J: TRBJ1-4; size: .; D: .
DNA: TGTGCCAGCAGCCGGGACAGCCTAGGACAGCCCCAGCATTTT; CDR3: CASSRDSLGQPQHF; V: TRBV3-1/TRBV3-2; J: TRBJ1-5; size: .; D: TRBD1
DNA: TGCAGTGCTAGTCCCAGCGGGACGGCCGAGCAGTACTTC; CDR3: CSASPSGTAEQYF; V: TRBV20-1; J: TRBJ2-7; size: .; D: TRBD2
DNA: TGCGCCAGCAGTCCGGGACAGAACACCGGGGAGCTGTTTTTT; CDR3: CASSPGQNTGELFF; V: TRBV5-1; J: TRBJ2-2; size: .; D: .
DNA: TGTGCCATCAGCCGGGGTGGGGATCAGCCCCAGCATTTT; CDR3: CAISRGGDQPQHF; V: TRBV10-3; J: TRBJ1-5; size: .; D: .
DNA: TGTGCCAGTAGAATGGGAGGGTTGGAAAAACTGTTTTTT; CDR3: CASRMGGLEKLFF; V: TRBV19; J: TRBJ1-4; size: .; D: .
DNA: TGTGCCACCGATAACCGGGACAGGGGTTACACTGAAGCTTTCTTT; CDR3: CATDNRDRGYTEAFF; V: TRBV19; J: TRBJ1-1; size: .; D: TRBD1